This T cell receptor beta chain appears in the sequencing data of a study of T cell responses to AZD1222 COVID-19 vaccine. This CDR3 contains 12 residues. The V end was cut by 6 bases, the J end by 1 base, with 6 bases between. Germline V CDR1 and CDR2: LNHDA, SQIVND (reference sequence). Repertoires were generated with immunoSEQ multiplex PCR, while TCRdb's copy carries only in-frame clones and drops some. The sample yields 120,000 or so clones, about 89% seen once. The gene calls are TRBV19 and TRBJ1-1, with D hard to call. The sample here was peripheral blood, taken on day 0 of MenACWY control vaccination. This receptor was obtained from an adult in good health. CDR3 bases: TGTGCCAGTAGGGGCCAGAACACTGAAGCTTTCTTT. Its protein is CASRGQNTEAFF.